Below are 17 T cell receptor beta chains sequenced from a single sample in a study of response to subunit inactivated influenza vaccine. TCRdb re-analysed the RT-PCR reads in MiXCR, keeping a single row per CDR3 protein. The sample has more than 450,000 distinct CDR3 sequences, about 10% seen once. Sequencing used PBMCs from blood, obtained on the day of vaccination. These receptors all stem from a man between 45 and 60 years old who received an inactivated influenza vaccine.

The chain links TRBV20-1 to TRBJ2-1; TRBD2 matches at 10 bases. Germline V lookup: CDR1 DFQATT, CDR2 SNEGSKA (reference sequence). The CDR3 covers 14 residues. V was clipped by 5 bases and J by 4 bases; unmatched bases: 5. Here the CDR3 reads CSARAGGTYNEQFF. The CDR3 nucleotides are TGCAGTGCTCGAGCGGGAGGGACATACAATGAGCAGTTCTTC.

In its sample, this clonotype was seen a few times. CDR3 coding DNA: TGCGCCAGCAGCTTGGACAACACGAACACCGGGGAGCTGTTTTTT. Its translation: CASSLDNTNTGELFF. The chain employs TRBV5-1 and TRBJ2-2, with D unclear. Deletions cut 0 bases from V and 0 bases from J, with 6 bases between. This CDR3 region has 15 residues. Germline CDR1 SGHRS, CDR2 YFSETQ.

At least ten counts were recorded for this clonotype. CDR3 nucleotide sequence: TGTGCCAGCAGTCGGGTCAGCACAGATACGCAGTATTTT. This encodes CASSRVSTDTQYF. The V gene is TRBV12-3 or TRBV12-4, the J gene TRBJ2-3; D unresolved. V shed 5 bases and J shed 0 bases, with 6 bases lying between them. The CDR3 is 13 amino acids.

This clonotype has a handful of counts. The rearrangement joins TRBV29-1 to TRBJ1-4; D remains unclear. With 4 bases removed from V and 5 bases from J, the gap between germline ends came to 11 bases. Germline CDR1 is SQVTM and CDR2 is ANQGSEA. The CDR3 sequence is 13 residues long. CDR3 in DNA: TGCAGCGTTGGCACAGCCTACAATGAAAAACTGTTTTTT. It codes for CSVGTAYNEKLFF.

The chain joins TRBV28 to TRBJ2-3, with 7 bases identical to TRBD2. CDR3 length: 14 amino acids. Germline V gives CDR1 MDHEN, CDR2 SYDVKM. Trimming removed 7 bases from V and 0 bases from J; junction bases left unmatched: 4. CDR3 nucleotides: TGTGCCAGCACAGCGGGGAGTAGCACAGATACGCAGTATTTT. This encodes CASTAGSSTDTQYF.

This clonotype appeared a few times. The V and J genes are TRBV6-5 and TRBJ2-7; D is perhaps TRBD1 or TRBD2 (5 bases each). This CDR3 comprises 16 residues. Trimming left V 8 bases short and J 0 bases short, with 20 bases between. The V gene's germline CDR1 is MNHEY and CDR2 SVGAGI. The CDR3: CASGNFAGSSSYEQYF. CDR3 sequence (DNA): TGTGCCAGCGGTAACTTCGCAGGGAGTAGCTCCTACGAGCAGTACTTC.

This clonotype came up a few times. The chain has TRBV7-2 and TRBJ2-1, with 9 bases that match TRBD1. Germline V lookup: CDR1 SGHTA, CDR2 FQGNSA. V shed 1 base, J shed 5 bases, and the junction held 6 bases outside the gene matches. This CDR3 spans 16 amino acids. The DNA for the CDR3 is TGTGCCAGCAGCTTAGTGGGGACAGGGTTCGACAATGAGCAGTTCTTC. Its protein is CASSLVGTGFDNEQFF.

At least ten counts were recorded for this clonotype. This sequence joins TRBV5-1 and TRBJ2-5; D not certain. Germline V gene data show CDR1 as SGHRS and CDR2 as YFSETQ. The germline V and J ends were trimmed by 1 base and 0 bases, with 7 bases remaining between them. The CDR3 loop spans 14 amino acids. CDR3 protein: CASSLIPDQETQYF. The CDR3 nucleotides read TGCGCCAGCAGCTTGATTCCGGACCAAGAGACCCAGTACTTC.

This clonotype was observed a few times. The chain links TRBV11-2 to TRBJ2-7; tentative D call: TRBD1 (5 bases). Germline CDR1 SGHAT, CDR2 FQNNGV. The V gene lost 4 bases and the J gene lost 2 bases, with 15 bases spanning the gap. The CDR3 covers 15 residues. CDR3 amino acids: CASSSPNQGTYEQYF. Written as DNA, the CDR3 is TGTGCCAGCAGCTCACCTAACCAGGGTACCTACGAGCAGTACTTC.

This clonotype was seen only a few times. CDR3 sequence reads: CASDRDYTYNEQFF. CDR3 DNA sequence: TGTGCCAGCGATCGGGACTACACATACAATGAGCAGTTCTTC. This sequence joins TRBV11-2 and TRBJ2-1, with 7 positions matching TRBD2. The CDR3 sequence is 14 residues long. Germline V gene sequence: CDR1 SGHAT, CDR2 FQNNGV. Trimming removed 8 bases from V and 4 bases from J; junction bases left unmatched: 8.

This clonotype was seen more than once but under ten times. This chain links TRBV9 with TRBJ1-4, with TRBD1 as a possible D gene (5 bases). Germline values: CDR1 SGDLS, CDR2 YYNGEE. CDR3 length: 14 residues. V was cut by 5 bases and J by 4 bases, with 12 bases left in between. For the CDR3, the DNA is TGTGCCAGCAGTACCAGGGATAATAATGAAAAACTGTTTTTT. It specifies CASSTRDNNEKLFF.

This clonotype has just a few counts. The chain combines TRBV24-1 with TRBJ2-3; 8 nucleotides agree with TRBD2. The V and J ends lost 5 bases and 6 bases, in that order; junction bases with no gene match: 9. Germline values: CDR1 KGHDR, CDR2 SFDVKD. This CDR3 spans 15 amino acids. In DNA form, the CDR3 reads TGTGCCACCAGTGGAAGTAGCGGGGCCTGGGATACGCAGTATTTT. This codes for CATSGSSGAWDTQYF.

The V gene is TRBV4-1, the J gene TRBJ2-1; tentative D call: TRBD2 (6 bases). Trimming cost V 3 bases and J 10 bases, with 19 bases left between them. Germline-derived CDR1 and CDR2 are MGHRA and YSYEKL. CDR3 size: 15 residues. CDR3 in amino acids: CASSQKGIPAGEQFF. CDR3 DNA: TGCGCCAGCAGCCAGAAGGGGATACCTGCGGGGGAGCAGTTCTTC.

Many counts were recorded for this clonotype. This chain joins TRBV7-2 and TRBJ2-2; unclear D gene. Trimming pared 3 bases from V and 0 bases from J, leaving 8 bases between. Germline V gene sequence: CDR1 SGHTA, CDR2 FQGNSA. CDR3 length equals 15 residues. CDR3 sequence reads: CASSFAGSNTGELFF. CDR3 DNA: TGTGCCAGCAGCTTCGCCGGGTCGAACACCGGGGAGCTGTTTTTT.

The J gene is TRBJ1-1, the V gene TRBV5-1; weak D call: TRBD1 (5 bases). V lost 2 bases, J lost 0 bases, and 8 bases lay in between. Germline CDR1 and CDR2: SGHRS and YFSETQ. The CDR3 is made up of 14 amino acids. The CDR3 protein is CASSFPGMNTEAFF. CDR3 DNA: TGCGCCAGCAGCTTCCCAGGGATGAACACTGAAGCTTTCTTT. The complete variable domain, with remaining parts taken from reference TRBV5-1 and TRBJ1-1, reads KAGVTQTPRYLIKTRGQQVTLSCSPISGHRSVSWYQQTPGQGLQFLFEYFSETQRNKGNFPGRFSGRQFSNSRSEMNVSTLELGDSALYLCASSFPGMNTEAFFGQGTRLTVV.

There are many counts of this clonotype. The chain joins TRBV12-3 or TRBV12-4 to TRBJ2-2, with unresolved D. Trimming stripped 5 bases from V and 7 bases from J, with 11 bases between. The CDR3 has 13 residues. As DNA, the CDR3 is TGTGCCAGCAGTGCCCTAGGCGGCGGGGAGCTGTTTTTT. Its translation: CASSALGGGELFF.

This clonotype showed up just a few times. The chain joins TRBV6-2 or TRBV6-3 to TRBJ1-1, with TRBD1 as a possible D gene (5 bases). Germline assignment: CDR1 MNHEY and CDR2 SVGEGT. V gave up 6 bases and J gave up 10 bases, with 12 bases separating them. CDR3 size: 11 residues. CDR3 DNA: TGTGCCAGCAGCACCGGGACGACAGCTTTCTTT. It specifies CASSTGTTAFF.